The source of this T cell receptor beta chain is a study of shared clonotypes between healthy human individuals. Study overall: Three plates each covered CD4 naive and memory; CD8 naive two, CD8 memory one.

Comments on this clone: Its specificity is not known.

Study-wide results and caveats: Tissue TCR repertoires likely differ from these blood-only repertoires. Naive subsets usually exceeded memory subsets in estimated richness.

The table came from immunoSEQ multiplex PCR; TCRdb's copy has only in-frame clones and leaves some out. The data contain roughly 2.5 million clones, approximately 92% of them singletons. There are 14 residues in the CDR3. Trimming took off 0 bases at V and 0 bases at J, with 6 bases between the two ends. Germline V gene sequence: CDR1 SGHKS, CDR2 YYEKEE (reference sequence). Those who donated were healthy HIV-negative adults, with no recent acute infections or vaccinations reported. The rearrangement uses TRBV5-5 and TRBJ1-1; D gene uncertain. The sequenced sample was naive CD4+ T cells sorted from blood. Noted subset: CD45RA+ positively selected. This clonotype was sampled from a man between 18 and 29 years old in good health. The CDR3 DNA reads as TGTGCCAGCAGCTTGGGGCACGTGAACACTGAAGCTTTCTTT. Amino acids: CASSLGHVNTEAFF. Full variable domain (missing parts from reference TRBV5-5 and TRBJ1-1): DAGVTQSPTHLIKTRGQQVTLRCSPISGHKSVSWYQQVLGQGPQFIFQYYEKEERGRGNFPDRFSARQFPNYSSELNVNALLLGDSALYLCASSLGHVNTEAFFGQGTRLTVV.